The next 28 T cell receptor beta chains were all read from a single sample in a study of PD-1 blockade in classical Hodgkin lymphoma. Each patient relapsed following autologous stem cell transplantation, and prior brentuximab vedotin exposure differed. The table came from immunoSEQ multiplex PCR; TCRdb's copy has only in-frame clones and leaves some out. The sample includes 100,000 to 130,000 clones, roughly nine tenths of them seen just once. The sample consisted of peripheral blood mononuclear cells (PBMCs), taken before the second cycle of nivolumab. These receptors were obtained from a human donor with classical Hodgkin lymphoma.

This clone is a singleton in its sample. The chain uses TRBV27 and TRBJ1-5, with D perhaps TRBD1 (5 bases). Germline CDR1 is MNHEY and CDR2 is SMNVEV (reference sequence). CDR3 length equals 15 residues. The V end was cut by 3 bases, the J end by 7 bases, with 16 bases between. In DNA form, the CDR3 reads TGTGCCAGCAGTTTTGGGCAGGGAATAGGGCAGCCCCAGCATTTT. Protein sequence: CASSFGQGIGQPQHF.

The CDR3 sequence is CASSTRLAGYRETQYF. CDR3 DNA sequence: TGTGCCAGCAGCACTAGACTAGCGGGTTACAGAGAGACCCAGTACTTC. This sequence joins TRBV7-7 and TRBJ2-5; 10 positions agree with TRBD2. This CDR3 has 16 amino acids. Germline CDR1 reads SSHAT; CDR2 reads FNYEAQ (reference sequence). After removal of 5 bases from V and 4 bases from J, the junction contained 10 bases not matched to a gene.

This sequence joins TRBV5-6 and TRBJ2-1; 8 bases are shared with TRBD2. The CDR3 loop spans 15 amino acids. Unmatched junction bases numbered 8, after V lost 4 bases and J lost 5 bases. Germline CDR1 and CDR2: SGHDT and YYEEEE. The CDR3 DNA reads TGTGCCAGCAGCATTAGCGGGATGGTGAACAATGAGCAGTTCTTC. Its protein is CASSISGMVNNEQFF.

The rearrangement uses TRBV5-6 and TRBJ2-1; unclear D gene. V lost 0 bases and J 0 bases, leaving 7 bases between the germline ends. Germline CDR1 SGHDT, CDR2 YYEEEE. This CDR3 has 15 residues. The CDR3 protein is CASSLEQFSYNEQFF. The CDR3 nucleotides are TGTGCCAGCAGCTTGGAACAGTTCTCCTACAATGAGCAGTTCTTC.

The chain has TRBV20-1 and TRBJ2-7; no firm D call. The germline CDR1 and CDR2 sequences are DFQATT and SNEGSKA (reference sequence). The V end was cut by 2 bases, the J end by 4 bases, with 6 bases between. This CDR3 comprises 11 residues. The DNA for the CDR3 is TGCAGTGCTAGACGGAATTACGAGCAGTACTTC. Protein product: CSARRNYEQYF.

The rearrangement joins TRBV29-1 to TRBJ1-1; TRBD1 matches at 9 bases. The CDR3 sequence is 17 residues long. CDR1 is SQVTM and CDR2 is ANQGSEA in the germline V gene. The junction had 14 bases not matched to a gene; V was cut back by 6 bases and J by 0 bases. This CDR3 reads CSVTGGDRDPMNTEAFF. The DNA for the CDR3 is TGCAGCGTGACTGGTGGGGACAGGGACCCGATGAACACTGAAGCTTTCTTT.

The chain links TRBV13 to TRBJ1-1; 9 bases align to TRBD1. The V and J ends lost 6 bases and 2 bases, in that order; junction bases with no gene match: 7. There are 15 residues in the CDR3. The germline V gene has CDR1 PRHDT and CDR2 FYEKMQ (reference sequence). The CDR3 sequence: CASSPPQGANTEAFF. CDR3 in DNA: TGTGCCAGCAGTCCCCCACAGGGGGCCAACACTGAAGCTTTCTTT.

CDR3 DNA sequence: TGTGCCAGTAGTGGGACTAGCGGGAGGGAGACCCAGTACTTC. Its protein product is CASSGTSGRETQYF. The chain has TRBV19 and TRBJ2-5; 15 positions agree with TRBD2. The CDR3 totals 14 residues. In germline, CDR1 is LNHDA, CDR2 SQIVND (reference sequence). The ends lost 5 bases at V and 5 bases at J; junction bases unmatched: 0.

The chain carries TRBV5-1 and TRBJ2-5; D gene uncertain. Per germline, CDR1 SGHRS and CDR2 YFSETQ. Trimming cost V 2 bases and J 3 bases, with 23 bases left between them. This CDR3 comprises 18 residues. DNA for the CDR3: TGCGCCAGCAGCTTAACTCCAGCCCGTTCTGACCTTAAAGAGACCCAGTACTTC. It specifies CASSLTPARSDLKETQYF.

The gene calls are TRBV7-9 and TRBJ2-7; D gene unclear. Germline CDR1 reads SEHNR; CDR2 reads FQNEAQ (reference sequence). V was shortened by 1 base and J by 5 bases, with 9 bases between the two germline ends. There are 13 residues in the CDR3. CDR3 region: CASSLVYANEQYF. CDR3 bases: TGTGCCAGCAGCTTAGTTTACGCCAACGAGCAGTACTTC.

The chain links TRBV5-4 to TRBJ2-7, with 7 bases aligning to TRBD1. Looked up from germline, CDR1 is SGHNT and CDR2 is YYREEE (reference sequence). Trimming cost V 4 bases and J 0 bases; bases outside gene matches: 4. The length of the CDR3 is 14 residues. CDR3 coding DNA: TGTGCCAGCAGCCCGGGGACAGTCTCCTACGAGCAGTACTTC. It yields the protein CASSPGTVSYEQYF.

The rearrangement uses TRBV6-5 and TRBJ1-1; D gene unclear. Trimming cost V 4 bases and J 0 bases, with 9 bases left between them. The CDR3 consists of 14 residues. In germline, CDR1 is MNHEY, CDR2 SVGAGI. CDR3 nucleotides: TGTGCCAGCAGTTCGGGAAATTTGAACACTGAAGCTTTCTTT. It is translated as CASSSGNLNTEAFF.

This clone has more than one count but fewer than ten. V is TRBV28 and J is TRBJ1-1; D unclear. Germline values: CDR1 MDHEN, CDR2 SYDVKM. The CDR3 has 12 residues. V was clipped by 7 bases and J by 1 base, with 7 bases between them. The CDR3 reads CASTAANTEAFF. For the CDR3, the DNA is TGTGCCAGCACTGCGGCGAACACTGAAGCTTTCTTT.

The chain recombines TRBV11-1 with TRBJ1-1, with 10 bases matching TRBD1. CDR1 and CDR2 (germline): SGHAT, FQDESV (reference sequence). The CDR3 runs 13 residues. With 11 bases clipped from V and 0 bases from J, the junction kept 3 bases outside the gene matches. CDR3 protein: CAGDRGVNTEAFF. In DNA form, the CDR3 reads TGTGCCGGGGACAGGGGAGTGAACACTGAAGCTTTCTTT.

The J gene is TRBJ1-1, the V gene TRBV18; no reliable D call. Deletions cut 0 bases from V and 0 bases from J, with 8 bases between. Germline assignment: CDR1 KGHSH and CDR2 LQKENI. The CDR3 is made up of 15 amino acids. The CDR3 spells CASSPPTGMNTEAFF. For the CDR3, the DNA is TGTGCCAGCTCACCACCGACGGGTATGAACACTGAAGCTTTCTTT.

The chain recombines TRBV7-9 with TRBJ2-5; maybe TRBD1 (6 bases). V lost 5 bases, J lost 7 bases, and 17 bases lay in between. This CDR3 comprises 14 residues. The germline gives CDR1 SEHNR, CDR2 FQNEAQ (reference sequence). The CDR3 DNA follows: TGTGCCAGCAGCCCAGCTGGGGGCGTGGGGACCCAGTACTTC. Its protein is CASSPAGGVGTQYF.

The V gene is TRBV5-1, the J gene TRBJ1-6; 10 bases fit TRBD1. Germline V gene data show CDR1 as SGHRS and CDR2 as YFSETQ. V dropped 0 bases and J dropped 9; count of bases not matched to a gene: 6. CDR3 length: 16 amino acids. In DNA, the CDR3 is TGCGCCAGCAGCTTGGAGGCCCGGGACAGGGGTTCACCCCTCCACTTT. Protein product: CASSLEARDRGSPLHF.

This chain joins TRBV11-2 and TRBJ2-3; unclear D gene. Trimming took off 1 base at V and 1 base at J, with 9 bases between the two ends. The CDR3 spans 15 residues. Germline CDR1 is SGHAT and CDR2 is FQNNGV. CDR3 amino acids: CASSLVRWGTDTQYF. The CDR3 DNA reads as TGTGCCAGCAGCTTAGTCCGTTGGGGCACAGATACGCAGTATTTT.

CDR3 protein: CSVSQRATVNTEAFF. The CDR3, as DNA: TGCAGCGTTTCCCAAAGGGCGACCGTGAACACTGAAGCTTTCTTT. The V and J genes are TRBV29-1 and TRBJ1-1, with no clear D. CDR1 SQVTM and CDR2 ANQGSEA come from the germline V gene. The V and J ends lost 5 bases and 0 bases respectively, with 16 bases between them. This CDR3 region has 15 residues. Looking up the rest from reference TRBV29-1 and TRBJ1-1 gives the full variable domain: SAVISQKPSRDICQRGTSLTIQCQVDSQVTMMFWYRQQPGQSLTLIATANQGSEATYESGFVIDKFPISRPNLTFSTLTVSNMSPEDSSIYLCSVSQRATVNTEAFFGQGTRLTVV.

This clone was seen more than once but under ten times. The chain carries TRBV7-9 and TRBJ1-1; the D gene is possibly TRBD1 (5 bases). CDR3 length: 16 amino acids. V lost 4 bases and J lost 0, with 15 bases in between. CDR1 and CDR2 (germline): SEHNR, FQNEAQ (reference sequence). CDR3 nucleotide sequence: TGTGCCAGCAGCTCGACAAAGACAGCGATGAACACTGAAGCTTTCTTT. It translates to CASSSTKTAMNTEAFF.

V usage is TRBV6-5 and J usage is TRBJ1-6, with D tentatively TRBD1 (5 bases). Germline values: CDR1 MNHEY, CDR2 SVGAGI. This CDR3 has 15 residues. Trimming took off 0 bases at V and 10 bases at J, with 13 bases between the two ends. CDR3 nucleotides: TGTGCCAGCAGTTACTCGAATCCGGGGGAGTCACCCCTCCACTTT. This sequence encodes CASSYSNPGESPLHF.

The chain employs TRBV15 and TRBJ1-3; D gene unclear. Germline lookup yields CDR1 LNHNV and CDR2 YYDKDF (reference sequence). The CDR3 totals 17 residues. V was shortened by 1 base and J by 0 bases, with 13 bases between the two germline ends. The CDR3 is CATSRAGIYNSGNTIYF. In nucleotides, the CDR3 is TGTGCCACCAGCAGAGCCGGAATATATAACTCTGGAAACACCATATATTTT.

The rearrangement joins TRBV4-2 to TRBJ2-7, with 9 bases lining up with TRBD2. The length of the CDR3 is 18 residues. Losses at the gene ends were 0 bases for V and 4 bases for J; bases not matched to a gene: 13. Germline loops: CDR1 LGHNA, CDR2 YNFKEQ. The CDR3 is CASSQDLGSSGRGYEQYF. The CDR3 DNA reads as TGTGCCAGCAGCCAAGATCTTGGGAGTAGCGGGAGAGGGTACGAGCAGTACTTC.

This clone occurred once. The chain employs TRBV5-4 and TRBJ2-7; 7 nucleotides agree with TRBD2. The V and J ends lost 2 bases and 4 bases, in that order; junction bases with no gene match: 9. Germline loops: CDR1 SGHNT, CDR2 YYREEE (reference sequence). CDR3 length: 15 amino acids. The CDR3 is CASSLLDSGNYEQYF. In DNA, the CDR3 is TGTGCCAGCAGCTTACTAGACAGCGGGAATTACGAGCAGTACTTC.

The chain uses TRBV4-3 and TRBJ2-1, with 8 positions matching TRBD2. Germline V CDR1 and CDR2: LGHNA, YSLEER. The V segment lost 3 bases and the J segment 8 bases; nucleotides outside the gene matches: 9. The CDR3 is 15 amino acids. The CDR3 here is CASSHKRESWDEQFF. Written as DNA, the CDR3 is TGCGCCAGCAGCCACAAGCGGGAGAGTTGGGATGAGCAGTTCTTC.

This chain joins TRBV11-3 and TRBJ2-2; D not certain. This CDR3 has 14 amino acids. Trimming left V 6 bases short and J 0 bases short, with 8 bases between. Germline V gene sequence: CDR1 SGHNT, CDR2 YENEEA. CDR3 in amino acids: CASSQHPNTGELFF. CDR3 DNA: TGTGCCAGCAGTCAACACCCGAACACCGGGGAGCTGTTTTTT.

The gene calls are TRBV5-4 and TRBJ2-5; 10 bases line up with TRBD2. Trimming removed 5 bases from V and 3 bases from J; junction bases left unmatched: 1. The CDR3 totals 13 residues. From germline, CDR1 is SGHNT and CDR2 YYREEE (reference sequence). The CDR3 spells CASRGTSEETQYF. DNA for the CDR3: TGTGCCAGCAGGGGGACTAGCGAAGAGACCCAGTACTTC.

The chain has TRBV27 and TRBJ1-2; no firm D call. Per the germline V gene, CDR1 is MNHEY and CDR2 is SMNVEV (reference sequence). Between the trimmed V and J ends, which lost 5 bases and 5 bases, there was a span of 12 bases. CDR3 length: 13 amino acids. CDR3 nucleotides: TGTGCCAGCAGTCCGTTAGGCCAGTATGGCTACACCTTC. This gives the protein CASSPLGQYGYTF.